The entry that follows covers one TCR beta chain sequence. The target antigen is unknown. This entry comes from a study of identical twins. Whole-study results and caveats: Monozygotic twins shared more out-of-frame TCR alpha than recombination models predicted. Instead of following the same donors, the conclusions were based on cross-sectional statistical analysis.

CDR3 size: 15 residues. With 2 bases clipped from V and 4 bases from J, the junction kept 7 bases outside the gene matches. Germline V gene sequence: CDR1 DFQATT, CDR2 SNEGSKA (reference sequence). One entry per CDR3 protein, called by TCRdb with MiXCR from the 5' RACE reads. The top ten hold 0.98% of the sample, which has hundreds of thousands of distinct CDR3 sequences, approximately 9% seen once. These records were also assigned to another study, of yellow fever vaccine responses in identical twins.

The clonotype was recovered from a woman under 30 in good health. The chain carries TRBV20-1 and TRBJ2-3, with 9 bases aligning to TRBD2. Material: PBMCs. The CDR3 here is CSARMAGGRPDTQYF. In nucleotides, the CDR3 is TGCAGTGCTAGAATGGCGGGAGGGCGTCCAGATACGCAGTATTTT.